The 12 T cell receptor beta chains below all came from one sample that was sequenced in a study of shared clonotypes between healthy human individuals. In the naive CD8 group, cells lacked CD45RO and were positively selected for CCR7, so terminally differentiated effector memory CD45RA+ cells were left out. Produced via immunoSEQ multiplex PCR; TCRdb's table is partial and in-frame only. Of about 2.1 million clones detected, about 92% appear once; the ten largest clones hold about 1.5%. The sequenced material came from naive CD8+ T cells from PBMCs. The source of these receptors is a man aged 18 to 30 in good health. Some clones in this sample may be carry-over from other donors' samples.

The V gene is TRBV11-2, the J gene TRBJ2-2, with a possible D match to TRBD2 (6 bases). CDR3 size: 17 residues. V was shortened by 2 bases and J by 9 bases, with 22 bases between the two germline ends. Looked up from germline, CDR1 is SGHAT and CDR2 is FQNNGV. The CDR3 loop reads CASSLYERPTRYRELFF. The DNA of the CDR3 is TGTGCCAGCAGCTTATACGAGAGGCCGACTAGATACAGGGAGCTGTTTTTT.

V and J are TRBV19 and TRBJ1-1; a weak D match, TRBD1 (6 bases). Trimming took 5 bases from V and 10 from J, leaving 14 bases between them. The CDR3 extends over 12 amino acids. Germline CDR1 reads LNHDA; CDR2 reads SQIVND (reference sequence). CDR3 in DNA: TGTGCCAGTAGTGTTGACAGGCGCGGAGCTTTCTTT. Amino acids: CASSVDRRGAFF.

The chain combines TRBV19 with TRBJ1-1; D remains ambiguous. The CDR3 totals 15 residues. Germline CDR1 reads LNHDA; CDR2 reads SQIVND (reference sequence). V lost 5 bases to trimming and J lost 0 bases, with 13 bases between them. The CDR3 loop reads CASSLAREMNTEAFF. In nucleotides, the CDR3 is TGTGCCAGTAGTCTCGCTAGGGAAATGAACACTGAAGCTTTCTTT. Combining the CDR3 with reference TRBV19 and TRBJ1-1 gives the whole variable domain DGGITQSPKYLFRKEGQNVTLSCEQNLNHDAMYWYRQDPGQGLRLIYYSQIVNDFQKGDIAEGYSVSREKKESFPLTVTSAQKNPTAFYLCASSLAREMNTEAFFGQGTRLTVV.

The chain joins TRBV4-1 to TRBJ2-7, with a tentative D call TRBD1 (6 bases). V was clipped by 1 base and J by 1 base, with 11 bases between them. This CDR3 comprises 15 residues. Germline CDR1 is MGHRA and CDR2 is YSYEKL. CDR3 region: CASSQGIGTSYEQYF. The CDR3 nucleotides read TGCGCCAGCAGCCAAGGTATAGGGACATCCTACGAGCAGTACTTC.

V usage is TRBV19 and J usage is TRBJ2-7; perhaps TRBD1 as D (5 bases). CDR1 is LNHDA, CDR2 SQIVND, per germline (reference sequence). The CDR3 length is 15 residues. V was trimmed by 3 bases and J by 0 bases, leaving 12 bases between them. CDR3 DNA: TGTGCCAGTAGTATGGACATCTCTTCCTCCTACGAGCAGTACTTC. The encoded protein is CASSMDISSSYEQYF.

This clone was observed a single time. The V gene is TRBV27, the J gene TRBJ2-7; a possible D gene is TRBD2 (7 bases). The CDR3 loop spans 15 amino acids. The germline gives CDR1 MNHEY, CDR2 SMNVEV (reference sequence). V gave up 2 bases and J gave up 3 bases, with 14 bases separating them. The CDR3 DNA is TGTGCCAGCAGTTTACTCAGGGGAGGGGGCTACGAGCAGTACTTC. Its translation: CASSLLRGGGYEQYF.

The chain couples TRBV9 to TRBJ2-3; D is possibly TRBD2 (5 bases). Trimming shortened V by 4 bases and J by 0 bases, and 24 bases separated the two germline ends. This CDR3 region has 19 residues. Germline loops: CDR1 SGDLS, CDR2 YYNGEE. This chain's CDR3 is CASSLVGGEGTTSTDTQYF. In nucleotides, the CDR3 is TGTGCCAGCAGCTTAGTGGGCGGAGAGGGCACAACTAGCACAGATACGCAGTATTTT.

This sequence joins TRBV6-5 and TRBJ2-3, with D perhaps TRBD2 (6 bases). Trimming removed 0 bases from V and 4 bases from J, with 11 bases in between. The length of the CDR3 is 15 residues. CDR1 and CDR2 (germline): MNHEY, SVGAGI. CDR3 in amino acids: CASSYSWRVADTQYF. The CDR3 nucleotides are TGTGCCAGCAGTTACTCGTGGAGGGTGGCAGATACGCAGTATTTT.

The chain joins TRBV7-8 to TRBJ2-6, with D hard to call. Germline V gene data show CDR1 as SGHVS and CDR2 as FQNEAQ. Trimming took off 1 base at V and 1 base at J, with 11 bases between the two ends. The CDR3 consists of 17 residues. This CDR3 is CASSLGRVESGANVLTF. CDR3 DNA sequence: TGTGCCAGCAGCTTAGGTCGGGTGGAATCTGGGGCCAACGTCCTGACTTTC.

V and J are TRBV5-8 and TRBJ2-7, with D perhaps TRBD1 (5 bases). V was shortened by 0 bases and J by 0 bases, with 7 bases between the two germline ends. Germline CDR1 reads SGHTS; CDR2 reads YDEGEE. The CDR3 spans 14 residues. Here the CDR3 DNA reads TGTGCCAGCAGCTTGGGGGGCACCTCCTACGAGCAGTACTTC. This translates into CASSLGGTSYEQYF. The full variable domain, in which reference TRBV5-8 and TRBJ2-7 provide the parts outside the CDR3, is EAGVTQSPTHLIKTRGQQATLRCSPISGHTSVYWYQQALGLGLQFLLWYDEGEERNRGNFPPRFSGRQFPNYSSELNVNALELEDSALYLCASSLGGTSYEQYFGPGTRLTVT.

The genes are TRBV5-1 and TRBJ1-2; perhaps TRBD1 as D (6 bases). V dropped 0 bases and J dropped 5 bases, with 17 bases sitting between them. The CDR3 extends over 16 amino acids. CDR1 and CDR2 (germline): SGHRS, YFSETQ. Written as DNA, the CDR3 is TGCGCCAGCAGCTTGGATTTATACGGGACACCATATGGCTACACCTTC. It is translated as CASSLDLYGTPYGYTF.

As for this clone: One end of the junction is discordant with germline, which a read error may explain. The CDR3 protein is CASSGSPNGELFF. The DNA of the CDR3 is TGCGCCTCTAGCGGGAGTCCTAACGGGGAGCTGTTTTTT. The rearrangement links TRBV7-9 to TRBJ2-2; TRBD2 aligns across 10 bases. The V gene's germline CDR1 is SEHNR and CDR2 FQNEAQ (reference sequence). The CDR3 totals 13 residues.